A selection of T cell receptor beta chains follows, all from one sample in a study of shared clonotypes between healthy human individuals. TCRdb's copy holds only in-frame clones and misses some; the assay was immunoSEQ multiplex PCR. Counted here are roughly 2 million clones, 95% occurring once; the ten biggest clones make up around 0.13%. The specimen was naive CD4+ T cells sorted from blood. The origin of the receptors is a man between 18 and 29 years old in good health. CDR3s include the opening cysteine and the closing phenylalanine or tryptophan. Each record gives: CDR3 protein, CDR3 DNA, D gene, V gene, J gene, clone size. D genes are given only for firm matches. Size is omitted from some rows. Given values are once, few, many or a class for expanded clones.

CDR3aa: CASSEGGAGSGNTIYF; CDR3nt: TGTGCCAGCAGCGAAGGGGGCGCCGGGTCTGGAAACACCATATATTTT; d_gene: TRBD1; v_gene: TRBV5-4; j_gene: TRBJ1-3; abundance: once
CDR3aa: CASSLSTGTGSYEQYF; CDR3nt: TGCGCCAGCAGCTTGTCAACCGGGACAGGGTCCTACGAGCAGTACTTC; d_gene: TRBD1; v_gene: TRBV5-1; j_gene: TRBJ2-7; abundance: .
CDR3aa: CASSRVGSNTIYF; CDR3nt: TGCGCCAGCAGTCGAGTCGGGTCAAACACCATATATTTT; d_gene: .; v_gene: TRBV10-2; j_gene: TRBJ1-3; abundance: .
CDR3aa: CASSPGTVPNYGYTF; CDR3nt: TGTGCCAGCTCACCTGGGACAGTCCCAAACTATGGCTACACCTTC; d_gene: TRBD1; v_gene: TRBV18; j_gene: TRBJ1-2; abundance: once
CDR3aa: CSVASGSADTQYF; CDR3nt: TGCAGCGTTGCCTCGGGAAGTGCAGATACGCAGTATTTT; d_gene: .; v_gene: TRBV29-1; j_gene: TRBJ2-3; abundance: .
CDR3aa: CASSPRVLSEATNEKLFF; CDR3nt: TGTGCCAGCTCACCACGTGTATTATCTGAGGCGACTAATGAAAAACTGTTTTTT; d_gene: .; v_gene: TRBV18; j_gene: TRBJ1-4; abundance: .
CDR3aa: CASSLAPRGNQETQYF; CDR3nt: TGCGCCAGCAGCTTGGCCCCCAGGGGGAACCAAGAGACCCAGTACTTC; d_gene: TRBD1; v_gene: TRBV5-1; j_gene: TRBJ2-5; abundance: .
CDR3aa: CASSRASLGGTEAFF; CDR3nt: TGTGCCAGCAGCCGAGCGTCCCTGGGGGGCACTGAAGCTTTCTTT; d_gene: .; v_gene: TRBV6-1; j_gene: TRBJ1-1; abundance: .
CDR3aa: CASAPGTANNSPLHF; CDR3nt: TGTGCTAGTGCTCCCGGTACCGCGAATAATTCACCCCTCCACTTT; d_gene: .; v_gene: TRBV12-5; j_gene: TRBJ1-6; abundance: .
CDR3aa: CATSRDLESYQPQHF; CDR3nt: TGTGCCACCAGCAGAGACCTGGAGAGCTATCAGCCCCAGCATTTT; d_gene: .; v_gene: TRBV15; j_gene: TRBJ1-5; abundance: .
CDR3aa: CASSPQMGNTIYF; CDR3nt: TGTGCCAGCAGCCCCCAGATGGGAAACACCATATATTTT; d_gene: .; v_gene: TRBV9; j_gene: TRBJ1-3; abundance: .
CDR3aa: CASSLDTKGSSTDTQYF; CDR3nt: TGCGCCAGCAGCTTGGACACGAAGGGGTCGAGCACAGATACGCAGTATTTT; d_gene: .; v_gene: TRBV5-1; j_gene: TRBJ2-3; abundance: .
CDR3aa: CAWTVLSGNTIYF; CDR3nt: TGTGCCTGGACTGTCCTATCTGGAAACACCATATATTTT; d_gene: .; v_gene: TRBV30; j_gene: TRBJ1-3; abundance: .
CDR3aa: CASSRMGTETQYF; CDR3nt: TGTGCCAGCAGCCGAATGGGCACGGAGACCCAGTACTTC; d_gene: .; v_gene: TRBV6-5; j_gene: TRBJ2-5; abundance: .
CDR3aa: CASSVGIPDTEAFF; CDR3nt: TGTGCCAGCAGCGTAGGGATTCCGGACACTGAAGCTTTCTTT; d_gene: .; v_gene: TRBV9; j_gene: TRBJ1-1; abundance: once
CDR3aa: CASSPPLVSAGEETQYF; CDR3nt: TGTGCCAGCTCACCACCTTTGGTTTCCGCGGGGGAAGAGACCCAGTACTTC; d_gene: TRBD2; v_gene: TRBV18; j_gene: TRBJ2-5; abundance: .
CDR3aa: CAWSRDRGISYEQYF; CDR3nt: TGTGCCTGGAGTAGGGACAGGGGGATCTCCTACGAGCAGTACTTC; d_gene: TRBD1; v_gene: TRBV30; j_gene: TRBJ2-7; abundance: .
CDR3aa: CASSPGTDPRETQYF; CDR3nt: TGTGCCAGCTCTCCAGGGACAGATCCTAGAGAGACCCAGTACTTC; d_gene: TRBD1; v_gene: TRBV18; j_gene: TRBJ2-5; abundance: .
CDR3aa: CASSLNPAGTDTQYF; CDR3nt: TGTGCCAGCAGCTTAAACCCAGCGGGCACAGATACGCAGTATTTT; d_gene: .; v_gene: TRBV7-9; j_gene: TRBJ2-3; abundance: .
CDR3aa: CASSLSGIHYEQYF; CDR3nt: TGTGCCAGCAGCTTGAGTGGGATACACTACGAGCAGTACTTC; d_gene: .; v_gene: TRBV5-8; j_gene: TRBJ2-7; abundance: .
CDR3aa: CASSKGKHIANYGYTF; CDR3nt: TGTGCCAGCAGCAAAGGAAAACACATTGCTAACTATGGCTACACCTTC; d_gene: .; v_gene: TRBV21-1; j_gene: TRBJ1-2; abundance: .
CDR3aa: CASSEYGTGASTDTQYF; CDR3nt: TGTGCCAGCAGTGAATACGGGACAGGGGCCAGCACAGATACGCAGTATTTT; d_gene: TRBD1; v_gene: TRBV6-1; j_gene: TRBJ2-3; abundance: .
CDR3aa: CASSIGSGGSETQYF; CDR3nt: TGTGCCAGTAGTATAGGGAGCGGGGGGTCTGAGACCCAGTACTTC; d_gene: TRBD2; v_gene: TRBV19; j_gene: TRBJ2-5; abundance: .
CDR3aa: CASSPGTDWADTQYF; CDR3nt: TGTGCCAGCAGCCCCGGGACAGACTGGGCAGATACGCAGTATTTT; d_gene: TRBD1; v_gene: TRBV7-3; j_gene: TRBJ2-3; abundance: .
CDR3aa: CASSPPTSGSITDTQYF; CDR3nt: TGTGCCAGCTCACCACCGACTAGCGGGAGTATAACAGATACGCAGTATTTT; d_gene: TRBD2; v_gene: TRBV18; j_gene: TRBJ2-3; abundance: .
CDR3aa: CASSIHKDTEAFF; CDR3nt: TGTGCCAGTAGTATTCATAAGGACACTGAAGCTTTCTTT; d_gene: .; v_gene: TRBV19; j_gene: TRBJ1-1; abundance: few
CDR3aa: CASSPRWESSPLHF; CDR3nt: TGTGCCAGCTCACCGCGCTGGGAGTCTTCACCCCTCCACTTT; d_gene: .; v_gene: TRBV18; j_gene: TRBJ1-6; abundance: .
CDR3aa: CASSWGGTGGSYEQYF; CDR3nt: TGCGCCAGCAGCTGGGGCGGGACAGGGGGCTCCTACGAGCAGTACTTC; d_gene: TRBD1; v_gene: TRBV5-1; j_gene: TRBJ2-7; abundance: .
CDR3aa: CASRTGTATEAFF; CDR3nt: TGTGCCAGCAGGACCGGGACAGCCACTGAAGCTTTCTTT; d_gene: TRBD1; v_gene: TRBV6-1; j_gene: TRBJ1-1; abundance: .
CDR3aa: CSVKTGTGGSQPQHF; CDR3nt: TGCAGCGTTAAAACCGGGACAGGGGGCTCCCAGCCCCAGCATTTT; d_gene: TRBD1; v_gene: TRBV29-1; j_gene: TRBJ1-5; abundance: once
CDR3aa: CASSDSGNTGELFF; CDR3nt: TGTGCCAGTAGTGACAGCGGGAACACCGGGGAGCTGTTTTTT; d_gene: .; v_gene: TRBV19; j_gene: TRBJ2-2; abundance: .
CDR3aa: CASSISGDSYEQYF; CDR3nt: TGTGCCAGTAGTATCTCCGGAGATTCCTACGAGCAGTACTTC; d_gene: .; v_gene: TRBV19; j_gene: TRBJ2-7; abundance: .
CDR3aa: CASSRTGDSGNTIYF; CDR3nt: TGTGCCAGCAGCAGAACAGGGGACTCTGGAAACACCATATATTTT; d_gene: TRBD1; v_gene: TRBV7-3; j_gene: TRBJ1-3; abundance: .
CDR3aa: CASSDRGGPNTGELFF; CDR3nt: TGTGCCAGCAGCGACCGCGGGGGCCCCAACACCGGGGAGCTGTTTTTT; d_gene: .; v_gene: TRBV5-6; j_gene: TRBJ2-2; abundance: once
CDR3aa: CASSEGDRGYTDTQYF; CDR3nt: TGTGCCAGCAGTGAAGGAGACAGGGGATACACAGATACGCAGTATTTT; d_gene: TRBD1; v_gene: TRBV6-1; j_gene: TRBJ2-3; abundance: once
CDR3aa: CASSFRHQGAYEQYF; CDR3nt: TGTGCCAGCAGCTTTCGGCACCAGGGGGCCTACGAGCAGTACTTC; d_gene: TRBD1; v_gene: TRBV13; j_gene: TRBJ2-7; abundance: .
CDR3aa: CASSPGSGGATNEKLFF; CDR3nt: TGCGCCAGCAGCCCGGGGTCCGGTGGGGCAACTAATGAAAAACTGTTTTTT; d_gene: .; v_gene: TRBV5-1; j_gene: TRBJ1-4; abundance: .
CDR3aa: CASSPDHEQYF; CDR3nt: TGTGCCAGCTCACCCGACCACGAGCAGTACTTC; d_gene: .; v_gene: TRBV18; j_gene: TRBJ2-7; abundance: .
CDR3aa: CASSFPRVGTGELFF; CDR3nt: TGTGCCAGCAGCTTCCCAAGGGTAGGCACCGGGGAGCTGTTTTTT; d_gene: .; v_gene: TRBV7-9; j_gene: TRBJ2-2; abundance: .
CDR3aa: CAWSVGRGIYEQYF; CDR3nt: TGTGCCTGGAGTGTGGGAAGAGGGATCTACGAGCAGTACTTC; d_gene: .; v_gene: TRBV30; j_gene: TRBJ2-7; abundance: .
CDR3aa: CASGTLAGGSEDTQYF; CDR3nt: TGTGCCAGCGGCACTTTAGCGGGGGGGAGTGAAGATACGCAGTATTTT; d_gene: TRBD2; v_gene: TRBV28; j_gene: TRBJ2-3; abundance: .
CDR3aa: CASSLSSGSINEQFF; CDR3nt: TGTGCCAGCAGCTTATCTAGCGGGAGTATCAATGAGCAGTTCTTC; d_gene: TRBD2; v_gene: TRBV7-2; j_gene: TRBJ2-1; abundance: .
CDR3aa: CASSSGMQNTEAFF; CDR3nt: TGCGCCAGCAGCTCGGGGATGCAGAACACTGAAGCTTTCTTT; d_gene: .; v_gene: TRBV5-1; j_gene: TRBJ1-1; abundance: few
CDR3aa: CASSLGPSYNSPLHF; CDR3nt: TGTGCCAGCAGCCTCGGACCGTCCTATAATTCACCCCTCCACTTT; d_gene: .; v_gene: TRBV27; j_gene: TRBJ1-6; abundance: .
CDR3aa: CASRAVVVTNEQFF; CDR3nt: TGTGCCAGCAGGGCAGTGGTAGTTACCAATGAGCAGTTCTTC; d_gene: .; v_gene: TRBV7-2; j_gene: TRBJ2-1; abundance: .
CDR3aa: CASSPRLGDGYTF; CDR3nt: TGTGCCAGCTCACCAAGACTGGGGGATGGCTACACCTTC; d_gene: .; v_gene: TRBV18; j_gene: TRBJ1-2; abundance: .
CDR3aa: CASSPGTRGFSIGELFF; CDR3nt: TGTGCCAGCAGTCCAGGGACCAGGGGCTTTTCCATTGGGGAGCTGTTTTTT; d_gene: .; v_gene: TRBV28; j_gene: TRBJ2-2; abundance: .
CDR3aa: CASSGTAPYEQYF; CDR3nt: TGTGCCAGCAGCGGGACAGCTCCCTACGAGCAGTACTTC; d_gene: TRBD1; v_gene: TRBV28; j_gene: TRBJ2-7; abundance: .
CDR3aa: CASSYSIGTGYTF; CDR3nt: TGTGCCAGCAGTTACTCGATCGGTACCGGCTACACCTTC; d_gene: .; v_gene: TRBV6-5; j_gene: TRBJ1-2; abundance: .